Listed here are 29 T cell receptor beta chains from one sample, sequenced in a study of cytomegalovirus exposure and HLA in healthy donors (TCRdb year 2017). Receptor libraries were prepared by the immunoSEQ multiplex PCR assay. For the multiplex PCR, a mixture combining 60 forward primers for TCR Vbeta segments and 13 reverse primers for TCR Jbeta segments was used. The table comes from immuneACCESS by way of TCRdb, which keeps in-frame sequences with V and J called. Part of the clones is missing from these tables; in studies checked, under half for an unresolved V gene and the rest for unknown reasons. Counted in this sample were about 100,000 clones; 79% of them appeared once. The ten largest clones take up approximately 4.2% of the sample. The sequencing input was PBMCs. The receptors originated from a female donor in good health and CMV-seropositive.

V and J are TRBV10-3 and TRBJ2-7, with 7 positions matching TRBD2. The CDR3 extends over 14 amino acids. Trimming cost V 8 bases and J 5 bases; bases outside gene matches: 12. CDR1 is ENHRY, CDR2 SYGVKD, per germline. For the CDR3, the DNA is TGTGCCATCTCGTTCGGGCCCGCGGGAGACGAGCAGTACTTC. The encoded protein is CAISFGPAGDEQYF.

The genes are TRBV19 and TRBJ2-1, with 8 bases matching TRBD2. The CDR3 has 13 residues. The V gene end was trimmed by 6 bases and the J gene end by 4 bases; junction bases not matched to a gene: 2. The V gene's germline CDR1 is LNHDA and CDR2 SQIVND (reference sequence). The CDR3 sequence: CASSAGGYNEQFF. The CDR3 DNA reads TGTGCCAGTAGCGCGGGGGGTTACAATGAGCAGTTCTTC.

The CDR3 spells CASSFPAGVSEQFF. CDR3 bases: TGTGCCAGCAGCTTCCCAGCGGGAGTGAGTGAGCAGTTCTTC. This chain links TRBV7-9 with TRBJ2-1; TRBD2 aligns across 8 bases. The V gene end was trimmed by 3 bases and the J gene end by 9 bases; junction bases not matched to a gene: 7. The CDR3 spans 14 residues. Germline lookup yields CDR1 SEHNR and CDR2 FQNEAQ (reference sequence).

Only a few counts were recorded for this clone. The chain links TRBV6-5 to TRBJ1-1; 8 bases agree with TRBD1. The CDR3 contains 15 residues. J gave up 4 bases and V 5 bases, and 9 bases lay outside the gene matches. Germline V gene sequence: CDR1 MNHEY, CDR2 SVGAGI. CDR3 nucleotide sequence: TGTGCCAGCAGTCAGAGGACAGGGTGGGCCACTGAAGCTTTCTTT. This sequence encodes CASSQRTGWATEAFF.

The rearrangement joins TRBV7-2 to TRBJ2-5; 9 bases align to TRBD1. V lost 4 bases and J lost 5; bases outside the gene matches: 8. This CDR3 has 15 residues. Germline loops: CDR1 SGHTA, CDR2 FQGNSA. CDR3 nucleotide sequence: TGTGCCAGCAGCTCCGGGACAGGGCGTCGGGAGACCCAGTACTTC. Encoded protein: CASSSGTGRRETQYF.

A single count supports this clone. A junction end diverges from the germline sequence, so it may reflect a read error. This chain links TRBV7-9 with TRBJ2-7, with D tentatively TRBD1 (6 bases). Looked up from germline, CDR1 is SEHNR and CDR2 is FQNEAQ (reference sequence). The CDR3 contains 12 residues. The CDR3: CSSKYREYEQYF. CDR3 in DNA: TGTTCCAGCAAATACAGGGAGTACGAGCAGTACTTC. The full variable domain, completed using reference TRBV7-9 and TRBJ2-7, is DTGVSQNPRHKITKRGQNVTFRCDPISEHNRLYWYRQTLGQGPEFLTYFQNEAQLEKSRLLSDRFSAERPKGSFSTLEIQRTEQGDSAMYLCSSKYREYEQYFGPGTRLTVT.

J is TRBJ2-7 and V is TRBV4-1; 8 nucleotides line up with TRBD1. This CDR3 has 13 amino acids. V lost 4 bases to trimming and J lost 5 bases; unmatched junction nucleotides: 4. Germline V gene data show CDR1 as MGHRA and CDR2 as YSYEKL. The CDR3 loop reads CASSPTGAHEQYF. CDR3 DNA: TGCGCCAGCAGCCCGACAGGGGCCCACGAGCAGTACTTC.

This rearrangement joins TRBV25-1 to TRBJ2-6; the D gene is possibly TRBD2 (5 bases). Germline V CDR1 and CDR2: MGHDK, SYGVNS. CDR3 length equals 15 residues. Trimming took off 3 bases at V and 0 bases at J, with 6 bases between the two ends. DNA of the CDR3: TGTGCCAGCAGTGAGGGAGTCTCTGGGGCCAACGTCCTGACTTTC. This translates into CASSEGVSGANVLTF. Looking up the rest from reference TRBV25-1 and TRBJ2-6 gives the full variable domain: EADIYQTPRYLVIGTGKKITLECSQTMGHDKMYWYQQDPGMELHLIHYSYGVNSTEKGDLSSESTVSRIRTEHFPLTLESARPSHTSQYLCASSEGVSGANVLTFGAGSRLTVL.

This clone was detected only once. The chain has TRBV20-1 and TRBJ1-2, with 7 bases that match TRBD1. The CDR3 is 11 residues long. Losses at the gene ends were 6 bases for V and 7 bases for J; bases not matched to a gene: 5. Germline CDR1 DFQATT, CDR2 SNEGSKA (reference sequence). Here the CDR3 reads CSASRDSGYTF. DNA for the CDR3: TGCAGTGCCTCCCGGGACAGTGGCTACACCTTC.

This clone appeared a few times. The V call is TRBV12-2, the J call TRBJ1-1. TRBV12-2 has pseudogene status. The CDR3 loop spans 14 amino acids. For the CDR3, the DNA is TGTGCAAGTCGCTTATGGAGCGAGAACACTGAAGCTTTCTTT. It encodes CASRLWSENTEAFF.

The chain uses TRBV11-3 and TRBJ2-7; 7 bases fit TRBD2. V trimming: 5 bases; J trimming: 6 bases; junction bases outside the gene matches: 13. Germline CDR1 is SGHNT and CDR2 is YENEEA. The CDR3 has 15 amino acids. Here the CDR3 reads CASSPGTNRVSEQYF. Written as DNA, the CDR3 is TGTGCCAGCAGCCCCGGGACTAACCGGGTTAGCGAGCAGTACTTC.

The V gene is TRBV14, the J gene TRBJ2-7; maybe TRBD1 (6 bases). CDR3 size: 14 residues. Trimming took 1 base from V and 3 from J, leaving 10 bases between them. Germline V CDR1 and CDR2: SGHDN, FVKESK. The CDR3 region has the DNA TGTGCCAGCAGCCAAGCGAACAGGGTCTACGAGCAGTACTTC. It is translated as CASSQANRVYEQYF.

This clone was found a few times. The rearrangement joins TRBV19 to TRBJ2-7; TRBD2 matches 10 bases. The CDR3 loop spans 15 amino acids. CDR1 is LNHDA, CDR2 SQIVND, per germline (reference sequence). V lost 3 bases, J lost 6 bases, and 8 bases stayed unmatched. CDR3 nucleotide sequence: TGTGCCAGTAGTATGGGTCTAGCGGGAGCAGGCGAGCAGTACTTC. Residues: CASSMGLAGAGEQYF.

The chain couples TRBV4-2 to TRBJ1-2; 7 bases map to TRBD1. The CDR3 contains 15 residues. The trim removed 0 bases at V and 3 bases at J, leaving 4 bases unmatched. From germline, CDR1 is LGHNA and CDR2 YNFKEQ. CDR3 amino acids: CASSQDKGAYYGYTF. CDR3 DNA: TGTGCCAGCAGCCAAGATAAGGGGGCCTACTATGGCTACACCTTC.

The CDR3 region is CAWRTPNYGYTF. CDR3 in DNA: TGTGCCTGGAGGACACCTAACTATGGCTACACCTTC. The chain links TRBV30 to TRBJ1-2; D remains unclear. This CDR3 spans 12 amino acids. Trimming took off 3 bases at V and 0 bases at J, with 5 bases between the two ends. Germline V gene lookup returns CDR1 GTSNPN and CDR2 SVGIG (reference sequence).

The rearrangement links TRBV15 to TRBJ2-1, with D maybe TRBD2 (5 bases). CDR1 LNHNV and CDR2 YYDKDF come from the germline V gene (reference sequence). The germline V and J ends were trimmed by 6 bases and 0 bases, with 9 bases remaining between them. This CDR3 contains 14 residues. CDR3 protein: CATSRGNSYNEQFF. The CDR3 nucleotides are TGTGCCACCAGTCGGGGTAACTCCTACAATGAGCAGTTCTTC. Supplemented by reference TRBV15 and TRBJ2-1, the full variable domain reads DAMVIQNPRYQVTQFGKPVTLSCSQTLNHNVMYWYQQKSSQAPKLLFHYYDKDFNNEADTPDNFQSRRPNTSFCFLDIRSPGLGDTAMYLCATSRGNSYNEQFFGPGTRLTVL.

J is TRBJ1-1 and V is TRBV7-2, with TRBD1 identical over 8 bases. The germline CDR1 and CDR2 sequences are SGHTA and FQGNSA. CDR3 length equals 13 residues. Trimming removed 6 bases from V and 1 base from J; junction bases left unmatched: 1. The CDR3 sequence: CASRQGGNTEAFF. The DNA for the CDR3 is TGTGCCAGCAGACAGGGGGGGAACACTGAAGCTTTCTTT. The full variable domain, with the rest looked up from reference TRBV7-2 and TRBJ1-1, is GAGVSQSPSNKVTEKGKDVELRCDPISGHTALYWYRQSLGQGLEFLIYFQGNSAPDKSGLPSDRFSAERTGGSVSTLTIQRTQQEDSAVYLCASRQGGNTEAFFGQGTRLTVV.

The chain carries TRBV6-1 and TRBJ1-1; D might be TRBD1 (6 bases). The CDR3 covers 14 residues. V was trimmed by 10 bases and J by 1 base, leaving 16 bases between them. The germline V gene has CDR1 MNHNS and CDR2 SASEGT. The DNA for the CDR3 is TGTGCCACCCTACTCTGGACAGCGAACACTGAAGCTTTCTTT. Translation: CATLLWTANTEAFF.

Written as DNA, the CDR3 is TGTGCCAGCAGCGTAGGGGCCGGGACTAGCTCCTACAATGAGCAGTTCTTC. This gives the protein CASSVGAGTSSYNEQFF. The chain uses TRBV9 and TRBJ2-1; 8 nucleotides agree with TRBD2. The CDR3 runs to 17 residues. The germline CDR1 and CDR2 sequences are SGDLS and YYNGEE. Trimming took 0 bases from V and 0 from J; bases not matched to a gene: 5. Complete variable domain (other parts from reference TRBV9 and TRBJ2-1): DSGVTQTPKHLITATGQRVTLRCSPRSGDLSVYWYQQSLDQGLQFLIQYYNGEERAKGNILERFSAQQFPDLHSELNLSSLELGDSALYFCASSVGAGTSSYNEQFFGPGTRLTVL.

The V and J genes are TRBV27 and TRBJ2-2; D might be TRBD2 (6 bases). Germline V gene sequence: CDR1 MNHEY, CDR2 SMNVEV (reference sequence). This CDR3 region has 16 residues. The V and J ends lost 3 bases and 1 base respectively, with 12 bases between them. CDR3 in amino acids: CASSLGGSWNTGELFF. CDR3 sequence (DNA): TGTGCCAGCAGTTTGGGGGGTTCTTGGAACACCGGGGAGCTGTTTTTT.

V and J are TRBV7-9 and TRBJ1-1, with TRBD1 identical over 7 bases. The junction had 12 bases not matched to a gene; V was cut back by 7 bases and J by 1 base. Germline lookup yields CDR1 SEHNR and CDR2 FQNEAQ (reference sequence). The length of the CDR3 is 16 residues. The CDR3 loop is CASTQLWTGSNTEAFF. CDR3 bases: TGTGCCAGCACCCAACTTTGGACAGGTTCGAACACTGAAGCTTTCTTT.

Only a few counts were recorded for this clone. The chain recombines TRBV5-1 with TRBJ2-2, with D tentatively TRBD2 (6 bases). Germline V lookup: CDR1 SGHRS, CDR2 YFSETQ. V lost 4 bases, J lost 4 bases, and 17 bases lay in between. The CDR3 extends over 16 amino acids. The CDR3 is CASSKIMGGSTGELFF. CDR3 coding DNA: TGCGCCAGCAGCAAAATCATGGGAGGAAGCACCGGGGAGCTGTTTTTT.

The chain carries TRBV10-2 and TRBJ1-1; D gene uncertain. The germline V and J ends were trimmed by 6 bases and 4 bases, with 12 bases remaining between them. From germline, CDR1 is WSHSY and CDR2 SAAADI. This CDR3 comprises 13 residues. The CDR3 sequence: CASSPPRGTEAFF. CDR3 nucleotide sequence: TGCGCCAGCAGCCCCCCTCGGGGCACTGAAGCTTTCTTT.

In its sample, this clone was seen a few times. The genes are TRBV7-9 and TRBJ2-7; 7 bases agree with TRBD2. Unmatched junction bases numbered 16, after V lost 5 bases and J lost 0 bases. This CDR3 is 18 amino acids long. Germline V gene lookup returns CDR1 SEHNR and CDR2 FQNEAQ (reference sequence). CDR3 coding DNA: TGTGCCAGCAGCCCCCAAGGCTGGCTAGCGGACCACTCCTACGAGCAGTACTTC. As protein: CASSPQGWLADHSYEQYF.

The chain carries TRBV4-3 and TRBJ1-1; TRBD1 is a possible D gene (5 bases). The CDR3 has 17 residues. Trimming pared 0 bases from V and 2 bases from J, leaving 16 bases between. Per germline, CDR1 LGHNA and CDR2 YSLEER. The CDR3 sequence is CASSQDLYGGSNTEAFF. In DNA, the CDR3 is TGCGCCAGCAGCCAAGATCTATACGGGGGGTCTAACACTGAAGCTTTCTTT.

The chain has TRBV2 and TRBJ2-3; 8 bases align to TRBD1. V gave up 1 base and J gave up 5 bases; unmatched junction bases: 5. The CDR3 length is 15 residues. CDR1 SNHLY and CDR2 FYNNEI come from the germline V gene. For the CDR3, the DNA is TGTGCCAGCAGTGAAGGACAGGGGCGTTTAGATACGCAGTATTTT. Translating gives CASSEGQGRLDTQYF. The variable domain in full, with the rest retrieved from reference TRBV2 and TRBJ2-3, is EPEVTQTPSHQVTQMGQEVILRCVPISNHLYFYWYRQILGQKVEFLVSFYNNEISEKSEIFDDQFSVERPDGSNFTLKIRSTKLEDSAMYFCASSEGQGRLDTQYFGPGTRLTVL.

The rearrangement links TRBV30 to TRBJ1-1; 7 positions match TRBD1. V lost 7 bases to trimming and J lost 7 bases; unmatched junction nucleotides: 12. The CDR3 length is 13 residues. The germline V gene encodes CDR1 GTSNPN and CDR2 SVGIG (reference sequence). The CDR3 coding sequence is TGTGCCTCGCCAGGGACAGAGAAAATTGAAGCTTTCTTT. As protein: CASPGTEKIEAFF.

The chain employs TRBV2 and TRBJ2-7; the D gene is possibly TRBD2 (6 bases). CDR1 and CDR2 from the germline V gene are SNHLY and FYNNEI. Trimming shortened V by 8 bases and J by 3 bases, and 14 bases separated the two germline ends. The CDR3 contains 13 residues. DNA of the CDR3: TGTGCCAGCGTGCCGGGGGACGGCTACGAGCAGTACTTC. Protein: CASVPGDGYEQYF.

V and J are TRBV6-5 and TRBJ1-2; tentative D call: TRBD1 (5 bases). Germline loops: CDR1 MNHEY, CDR2 SVGAGI. Trimming stripped 5 bases from V and 3 bases from J, with 13 bases between. The length of the CDR3 is 14 residues. CDR3 nucleotide sequence: TGTGCCAGCAGTGAGGCGGGGCAGGACTATGGCTACACCTTC. Protein sequence: CASSEAGQDYGYTF.